This T cell receptor (beta chain) was profiled in a study of blood T cell repertoires in COVID-19. Turning to the study itself: Both acute and convalescent COVID-19 samples were obtained from the United States, Italy and Spain.

Participants classified as exposed had met a COVID-19 case within 2 weeks before study entry. Profiled with immunoSEQ multiplex PCR; TCRdb holds only in-frame clones, not every one. The sample has 350,000 to 450,000 clones, approximately 90% seen once. A single count supports this clone. The V gene lost 6 bases and the J gene lost 5 bases, with 16 bases spanning the gap. This CDR3 spans 14 amino acids. The germline CDR1 and CDR2 sequences are MDHEN and SYDVKM. The source is a woman in her 40s who had been exposed to COVID-19. This chain connects TRBV28 to TRBJ2-5; weak D call: TRBD1 (5 bases). The material sequenced was PBMCs or T cells enriched from blood (not recorded which). This CDR3 reads CASRTGALGETQYF. In DNA form, the CDR3 reads TGTGCCAGCAGAACAGGTGCCCTAGGGGAGACCCAGTACTTC. The full variable domain, with the rest looked up from reference TRBV28 and TRBJ2-5, is DVKVTQSSRYLVKRTGEKVFLECVQDMDHENMFWYRQDPGLGLRLIYFSYDVKMKEKGDIPEGYSVSREKKERFSLILESASTNQTSMYLCASRTGALGETQYFGPGTRLLVL.